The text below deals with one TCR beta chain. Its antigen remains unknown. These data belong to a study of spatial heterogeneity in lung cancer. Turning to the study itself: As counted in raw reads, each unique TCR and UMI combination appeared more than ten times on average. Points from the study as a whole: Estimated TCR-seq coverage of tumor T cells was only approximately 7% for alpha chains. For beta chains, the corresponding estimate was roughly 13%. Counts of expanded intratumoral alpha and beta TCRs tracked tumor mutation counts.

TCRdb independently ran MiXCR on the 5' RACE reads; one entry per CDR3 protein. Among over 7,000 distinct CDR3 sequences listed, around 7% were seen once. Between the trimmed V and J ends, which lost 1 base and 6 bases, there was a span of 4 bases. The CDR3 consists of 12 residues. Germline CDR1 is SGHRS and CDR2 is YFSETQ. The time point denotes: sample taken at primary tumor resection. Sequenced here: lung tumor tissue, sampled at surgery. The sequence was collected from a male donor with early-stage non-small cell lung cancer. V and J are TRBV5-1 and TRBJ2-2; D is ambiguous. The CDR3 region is CASSLTAGELFF. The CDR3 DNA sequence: TGCGCCAGCAGCTTGACCGCCGGGGAGCTGTTTTTT.